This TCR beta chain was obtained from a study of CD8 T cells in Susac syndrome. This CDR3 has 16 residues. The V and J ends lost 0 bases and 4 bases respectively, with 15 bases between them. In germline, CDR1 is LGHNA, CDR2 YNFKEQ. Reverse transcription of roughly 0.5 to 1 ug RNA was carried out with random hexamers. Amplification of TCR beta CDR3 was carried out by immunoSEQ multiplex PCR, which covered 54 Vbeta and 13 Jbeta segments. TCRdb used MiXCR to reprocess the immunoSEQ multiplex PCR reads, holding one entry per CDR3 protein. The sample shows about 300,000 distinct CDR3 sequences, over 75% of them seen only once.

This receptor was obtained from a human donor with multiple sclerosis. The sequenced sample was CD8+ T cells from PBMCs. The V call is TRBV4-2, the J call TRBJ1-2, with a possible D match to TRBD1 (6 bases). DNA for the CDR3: TGTGCCAGCAGCCAAGAATCAGGGGCGTCGGCCTATGGCTACACCTTC. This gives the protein CASSQESGASAYGYTF.